The rows below give T cell receptor beta chains drawn from one sample of a study of T cells in Graves' hyperthyroidism and ophthalmopathy. TCRdb ran MiXCR on the multiplex PCR reads and lists one entry per CDR3 protein. The data hold about 400,000 distinct CDR3 sequences, with 15% to 19% observed a single time. Sequenced: blood. The receptors stem from a woman under 30 with Graves' hyperthyroidism that later progressed to Graves' ophthalmopathy. Both conserved end residues are part of each CDR3. A D gene is named only where the DNA matches it firmly. The size of a clone is reported for some rows only, either as once, few or many, or as a class for expanded clones.

abundance: many; v_gene: TRBV28; j_gene: TRBJ2-5; d_gene: TRBD1; CDR3aa: CASMDRGQETQYF; CDR3nt: TGTGCCAGCATGGACAGGGGACAAGAGACCCAGTACTTC
abundance: few; v_gene: TRBV5-6; j_gene: TRBJ1-1; d_gene: TRBD1; CDR3aa: CASSLTGALNTEAFF; CDR3nt: TGTGCCAGCAGCTTGACAGGGGCCCTGAACACTGAAGCTTTCTTT
abundance: few; v_gene: TRBV4-1; j_gene: TRBJ1-5; d_gene: NA; CDR3aa: CASSQDGGFGNQPQHF; CDR3nt: TGCGCCAGCAGCCAAGATGGGGGGTTTGGTAATCAGCCCCAGCATTTT
abundance: few; v_gene: TRBV11-2; j_gene: TRBJ1-2; d_gene: NA; CDR3aa: CTSSSEGGGYGYTF; CDR3nt: TGTACCAGCAGCTCCGAGGGAGGGGGCTATGGCTACACCTTC
abundance: NA; v_gene: TRBV5-1; j_gene: TRBJ2-4; d_gene: TRBD2; CDR3aa: CASSLLAGGQNIQYF; CDR3nt: TGCGCCAGCAGCTTGCTAGCGGGAGGTCAGAACATTCAGTACTTC
abundance: many; v_gene: TRBV2; j_gene: TRBJ1-2; d_gene: NA; CDR3aa: CASTTNYGYTF; CDR3nt: TGTGCCAGCACGACAAACTATGGCTACACCTTC
abundance: many; v_gene: TRBV7-8; j_gene: TRBJ2-1; d_gene: TRBD2; CDR3aa: CASSLGWFRLAGLPSYNEQFF; CDR3nt: TGTGCCAGCAGCTTAGGGTGGTTTAGGCTAGCGGGACTCCCATCCTACAATGAGCAGTTCTTC
abundance: once; v_gene: TRBV19; j_gene: TRBJ2-1; d_gene: TRBD2; CDR3aa: CASTTPGLAGRNEQFF; CDR3nt: TGTGCCAGTACTACCCCGGGACTAGCGGGAAGGAATGAGCAGTTCTTC
abundance: many; v_gene: TRBV11-1; j_gene: TRBJ1-1; d_gene: NA; CDR3aa: CASSFGGGSTEAFF; CDR3nt: TGTGCCAGCAGCTTTGGGGGAGGGAGCACTGAAGCTTTCTTT
abundance: few; v_gene: TRBV2; j_gene: TRBJ1-2; d_gene: TRBD1; CDR3aa: CASSPGTGRKGYTF; CDR3nt: TGTGCCAGCAGTCCCGGGACAGGGCGTAAAGGCTACACCTTC
abundance: NA; v_gene: TRBV15; j_gene: TRBJ2-1; d_gene: NA; CDR3aa: CATSRPGGYNEQFF; CDR3nt: TGTGCCACCAGCAGGCCCGGGGGCTACAATGAGCAGTTCTTC
abundance: NA; v_gene: TRBV27; j_gene: TRBJ1-2; d_gene: NA; CDR3aa: CASSFGGAYGYTF; CDR3nt: TGTGCCAGCAGTTTTGGGGGGGCCTATGGCTACACCTTC
abundance: NA; v_gene: TRBV27; j_gene: TRBJ2-1; d_gene: TRBD2; CDR3aa: CASSLSRLADSYNEQFF; CDR3nt: TGTGCCAGCAGTTTATCACGGCTAGCGGACTCCTACAATGAGCAGTTCTTC
abundance: many; v_gene: TRBV11-2; j_gene: TRBJ2-1; d_gene: TRBD2; CDR3aa: CASSTGGTSGRANEQFF; CDR3nt: TGTGCCAGCAGCACCGGAGGGACTAGCGGGAGGGCCAATGAGCAGTTCTTC
abundance: many; v_gene: TRBV6-1; j_gene: TRBJ2-3; d_gene: TRBD2; CDR3aa: CATKTSGSTDTQYF; CDR3nt: TGTGCCACCAAAACTAGCGGGAGCACAGATACGCAGTATTTT
abundance: NA; v_gene: TRBV5-1; j_gene: TRBJ2-5; d_gene: TRBD1; CDR3aa: CASSQGQATVLWTQYF; CDR3nt: TGCGCCAGCAGCCAGGGACAGGCCACTGTCCTTTGGACCCAGTACTTC
abundance: few; v_gene: TRBV20-1; j_gene: TRBJ1-2; d_gene: TRBD1; CDR3aa: CSARTGTGDGYTF; CDR3nt: TGCAGTGCTAGGACCGGGACAGGCGACGGCTACACCTTC
abundance: many; v_gene: TRBV2; j_gene: TRBJ1-5; d_gene: NA; CDR3aa: CASSADRGVNQPQHF; CDR3nt: TGTGCCAGCAGTGCGGACAGAGGCGTCAATCAGCCCCAGCATTTT
abundance: few; v_gene: TRBV5-6; j_gene: TRBJ1-6; d_gene: NA; CDR3aa: CASSSVAGNSPLHF; CDR3nt: TGTGCCAGCAGCTCAGTCGCGGGTAATTCACCCCTCCACTTT
abundance: NA; v_gene: TRBV11-3; j_gene: TRBJ2-2; d_gene: TRBD1; CDR3aa: CASSTGQRAVGELFF; CDR3nt: TGTGCCAGCAGCACGGGACAGAGGGCTGTCGGGGAGCTGTTTTTT
abundance: NA; v_gene: TRBV7-9; j_gene: TRBJ2-1; d_gene: TRBD1; CDR3aa: CASSLRQGEDNEQFF; CDR3nt: TGTGCCAGCAGCTTACGCCAGGGGGAAGACAATGAGCAGTTCTTC
abundance: many; v_gene: TRBV29-1; j_gene: TRBJ2-3; d_gene: NA; CDR3aa: CSVMQLTITDTQYF; CDR3nt: TGCAGCGTTATGCAGCTAACCATCACAGATACGCAGTATTTT
abundance: many; v_gene: TRBV20-1; j_gene: TRBJ2-5; d_gene: TRBD1; CDR3aa: CSAAPGTGGRQETQYF; CDR3nt: TGCAGTGCTGCGCCCGGGACAGGGGGCCGTCAAGAGACCCAGTACTTC
abundance: few; v_gene: TRBV3-1; j_gene: TRBJ2-1; d_gene: TRBD2; CDR3aa: CASSRPPGTSGKGSYSEQFF; CDR3nt: TGTGCCAGCAGCCGTCCTCCCGGGACTAGCGGGAAGGGCTCCTACAGTGAGCAGTTCTTC
abundance: many; v_gene: TRBV15; j_gene: TRBJ2-3; d_gene: NA; CDR3aa: CATSRDNRFADTQYF; CDR3nt: TGTGCCACCAGCAGAGATAATCGTTTTGCTGATACGCAGTATTTT
abundance: NA; v_gene: TRBV14; j_gene: TRBJ2-2; d_gene: NA; CDR3aa: CASSQGWSMAGELFF; CDR3nt: TGTGCCAGCAGCCAGGGCTGGAGTATGGCCGGGGAGCTGTTTTTT
abundance: many; v_gene: TRBV6-5; j_gene: TRBJ1-1; d_gene: TRBD1; CDR3aa: CASSYTGGLTTEAFF; CDR3nt: TGTGCCAGCAGTTACACAGGGGGACTAACCACTGAAGCTTTCTTT
abundance: few; v_gene: TRBV5-1; j_gene: TRBJ2-3; d_gene: TRBD2; CDR3aa: CASNLAGERVDTQYF; CDR3nt: TGCGCCAGTAACCTAGCGGGAGAAAGAGTAGATACGCAGTATTTT
abundance: many; v_gene: TRBV7-2; j_gene: TRBJ1-5; d_gene: NA; CDR3aa: CASSLVVSGTNQPQHF; CDR3nt: TGTGCCAGCAGCTTAGTTGTATCAGGGACCAATCAGCCCCAGCATTTT
abundance: NA; v_gene: TRBV10-3; j_gene: TRBJ2-7; d_gene: TRBD1; CDR3aa: CAIGTGTYEQYF; CDR3nt: TGTGCCATCGGGACAGGTACCTACGAGCAGTACTTC
abundance: NA; v_gene: TRBV6-5; j_gene: TRBJ1-1; d_gene: NA; CDR3aa: CASSYGTATEAFF; CDR3nt: TGTGCCAGCAGTTACGGGACTGCTACTGAAGCTTTCTTT
abundance: many; v_gene: TRBV28; j_gene: TRBJ1-4; d_gene: TRBD1; CDR3aa: CASSSRGRENEKLFF; CDR3nt: TGTGCCAGCAGCTCTAGGGGGCGAGAGAATGAAAAACTGTTTTTT
abundance: few; v_gene: TRBV5-1; j_gene: TRBJ2-1; d_gene: TRBD1; CDR3aa: CASSLALIRTGTGRDEQFF; CDR3nt: TGCGCCAGCAGCTTGGCGCTAATCCGAACCGGGACAGGGAGGGATGAGCAGTTCTTC
abundance: many; v_gene: TRBV7-9; j_gene: TRBJ2-3; d_gene: NA; CDR3aa: CASSPPDTFSTDTQYF; CDR3nt: TGTGCCAGCAGCCCGCCGGATACGTTTAGCACAGATACGCAGTATTTT
abundance: many; v_gene: TRBV28; j_gene: TRBJ1-2; d_gene: NA; CDR3aa: CASSGASYGYTF; CDR3nt: TGTGCCAGCAGTGGGGCGAGCTATGGCTACACCTTC
abundance: NA; v_gene: TRBV19; j_gene: TRBJ2-4; d_gene: TRBD1; CDR3aa: CASSIGTGTNIQYF; CDR3nt: TGTGCCAGTAGTATCGGGACAGGGACAAACATTCAGTACTTC
abundance: NA; v_gene: TRBV7-9; j_gene: TRBJ2-5; d_gene: TRBD2; CDR3aa: CASSFRVAGVETQYF; CDR3nt: TGTGCCAGCAGCTTTCGCGTAGCGGGAGTAGAGACCCAGTACTTC
abundance: NA; v_gene: TRBV7-9; j_gene: TRBJ2-2; d_gene: TRBD1; CDR3aa: CASSSQGVGTGELFF; CDR3nt: TGTGCCAGCAGCTCCCAGGGGGTGGGCACCGGGGAGCTGTTTTTT
abundance: many; v_gene: TRBV20-1; j_gene: TRBJ2-7; d_gene: NA; CDR3aa: CSARELGGYEQYF; CDR3nt: TGCAGTGCTAGAGAACTGGGCGGCTACGAGCAGTACTTC
abundance: NA; v_gene: TRBV2; j_gene: TRBJ1-1; d_gene: TRBD1; CDR3aa: CASSLGQGQNGGAFF; CDR3nt: TGTGCCAGCAGTCTGGGACAGGGGCAAAACGGGGGAGCTTTCTTT
abundance: many; v_gene: TRBV6-1; j_gene: TRBJ2-7; d_gene: TRBD1; CDR3aa: CASSTTGTGHLIYEQYF; CDR3nt: TGTGCCAGCAGTACTACCGGGACAGGTCACCTAATCTACGAGCAGTACTTC
abundance: NA; v_gene: TRBV28; j_gene: TRBJ2-3; d_gene: NA; CDR3aa: CASSQGPQDRQYF; CDR3nt: TGTGCCAGCAGCCAGGGACCCCAAGATAGGCAGTATTTT
abundance: many; v_gene: TRBV7-9; j_gene: TRBJ2-7; d_gene: TRBD2; CDR3aa: CASSVGRASYEQYF; CDR3nt: TGTGCCAGCAGCGTCGGGAGGGCCTCGTACGAGCAGTACTTC
abundance: many; v_gene: TRBV28; j_gene: TRBJ1-2; d_gene: TRBD1; CDR3aa: CASILSRDRVDVGYTF; CDR3nt: TGTGCCAGCATCCTAAGTAGGGACAGGGTGGATGTAGGCTACACCTTC
abundance: few; v_gene: TRBV5-1; j_gene: TRBJ2-2; d_gene: NA; CDR3aa: CASSLTHANTGELFF; CDR3nt: TGCGCCAGCAGCTTGACCCATGCGAACACCGGGGAGCTGTTTTTT
abundance: few; v_gene: TRBV9; j_gene: TRBJ2-1; d_gene: TRBD2; CDR3aa: CASSFLAGVSEQFF; CDR3nt: TGTGCCAGCAGTTTTTTAGCGGGAGTTAGCGAGCAGTTCTTC
abundance: many; v_gene: TRBV28; j_gene: TRBJ2-2; d_gene: NA; CDR3aa: CASSSDRVRSRELFF; CDR3nt: TGTGCCAGCAGTTCGGACCGGGTCAGGAGTCGGGAGCTGTTTTTT
abundance: few; v_gene: TRBV19; j_gene: TRBJ2-2; d_gene: TRBD1; CDR3aa: CASSPGQSLTYTGELFF; CDR3nt: TGTGCCAGTAGTCCGGGACAGAGTCTCACGTATACCGGGGAGCTGTTTTTT
abundance: NA; v_gene: TRBV28; j_gene: TRBJ2-5; d_gene: NA; CDR3aa: CASSPGGLSRETQYF; CDR3nt: TGTGCCAGCAGTCCGGGTGGCCTGTCTCGGGAGACCCAGTACTTC
abundance: many; v_gene: TRBV15; j_gene: TRBJ2-7; d_gene: NA; CDR3aa: CATSREQGGVYEQYF; CDR3nt: TGTGCCACCAGCAGAGAGCAAGGTGGAGTCTACGAGCAGTACTTC
abundance: many; v_gene: TRBV28; j_gene: TRBJ1-1; d_gene: NA; CDR3aa: CASSALPRGGTEAFF; CDR3nt: TGTGCCAGCAGTGCCCTGCCAAGGGGCGGGACTGAAGCTTTCTTT
abundance: many; v_gene: TRBV6-1; j_gene: TRBJ2-7; d_gene: NA; CDR3aa: CASSYGQPYEQYF; CDR3nt: TGTGCCAGCAGTTACGGACAGCCCTACGAGCAGTACTTC
abundance: few; v_gene: TRBV7-8; j_gene: TRBJ2-7; d_gene: NA; CDR3aa: CASSFFSSYEQYF; CDR3nt: TGTGCCAGCAGCTTCTTCTCCTCCTACGAGCAGTACTTC
abundance: NA; v_gene: TRBV4-1; j_gene: TRBJ2-7; d_gene: TRBD2; CDR3aa: CASSQTVPSGIREQYF; CDR3nt: TGCGCCAGCAGCCAAACGGTTCCTAGCGGGATTCGGGAGCAGTACTTC